These T cell receptor beta chains were read from a single sample in a study of spatial heterogeneity in lung cancer. MiXCR, run by TCRdb on the 5' RACE reads, gives a single entry per CDR3 protein. The sample has tens of thousands of distinct CDR3 sequences; about 3% are singletons. The starting material was PBMCs, obtained at surgery. The receptors derive from a female donor with early-stage non-small cell lung cancer. CDR3s include the opening cysteine and the closing phenylalanine or tryptophan. Fields, in order: V gene, J gene, D gene, clone size, CDR3 DNA, CDR3 protein. A D gene is named only where the DNA matches it firmly. Clone size is shown for a subset of rows, as once, few, many or a class of expanded clone.

v_gene: TRBV7-8
j_gene: TRBJ2-7
d_gene: NA
abundance: many
CDR3nt: TGTGCCAGCAGCTTTGGGGCCAGGGGAACCTCCTACGAGCAGTACTTC
CDR3aa: CASSFGARGTSYEQYF

v_gene: TRBV2
j_gene: TRBJ1-5
d_gene: NA
abundance: many
CDR3nt: TGTGCCAGCCACCGGAATCAGCCCCAGCATTTT
CDR3aa: CASHRNQPQHF

v_gene: TRBV7-9
j_gene: TRBJ1-2
d_gene: NA
abundance: many
CDR3nt: TGTGCCAGCAGCTTACTTAGCGGATCTACTAACTATGGCTACACCTTC
CDR3aa: CASSLLSGSTNYGYTF

v_gene: TRBV7-9
j_gene: TRBJ2-3
d_gene: TRBD2
abundance: few
CDR3nt: TGTGCCAGCAGCTTATTAGCGACTAGCTTCACAGATACGCAGTATTTT
CDR3aa: CASSLLATSFTDTQYF

v_gene: TRBV28
j_gene: TRBJ1-1
d_gene: NA
abundance: few
CDR3nt: TGTGCCAGCACCGGGGACACTGAAGCTTTCTTT
CDR3aa: CASTGDTEAFF

v_gene: TRBV5-1
j_gene: TRBJ1-2
d_gene: NA
abundance: NA
CDR3nt: TGCGCCAGCAGCTTGCCCCGGGGGGGACTAAACTATGGCTACACCTTC
CDR3aa: CASSLPRGGLNYGYTF

v_gene: TRBV7-9
j_gene: TRBJ1-5
d_gene: NA
abundance: many
CDR3nt: TGTGCCAGCACCCCGGGGGCCGGGAATCAGCCCCAGCATTTT
CDR3aa: CASTPGAGNQPQHF

v_gene: TRBV20-1
j_gene: TRBJ2-3
d_gene: TRBD2
abundance: many
CDR3nt: TGCAGTGCTAGGGGCCTAGCGGACTTCACAGATACGCAGTATTTT
CDR3aa: CSARGLADFTDTQYF

v_gene: TRBV12-3/TRBV12-4
j_gene: TRBJ2-5
d_gene: NA
abundance: NA
CDR3nt: TGTGCCAGCACAGGGGTGGTAGAGACCCAGTACTTC
CDR3aa: CASTGVVETQYF

v_gene: TRBV9
j_gene: TRBJ2-5
d_gene: TRBD2
abundance: few
CDR3nt: TGTGCCAGCAGCGCAGCCCTGGGACTAGCTGGGGGGACCCAGTACTTC
CDR3aa: CASSAALGLAGGTQYF

v_gene: TRBV20-1
j_gene: TRBJ2-7
d_gene: NA
abundance: many
CDR3nt: TGCAGTGCTAGAGATCGCATGGAGCAGTACTTC
CDR3aa: CSARDRMEQYF

v_gene: TRBV21-1
j_gene: TRBJ1-2
d_gene: NA
abundance: many
CDR3nt: TGTGCCAGCAGCAAGACAGGGAACTATGGCTACACCTTC
CDR3aa: CASSKTGNYGYTF

v_gene: TRBV28
j_gene: TRBJ1-2
d_gene: NA
abundance: many
CDR3nt: TGTGCCAGCAGTTCTGCGGAGAGTCCGCGGGGCTACACCTTC
CDR3aa: CASSSAESPRGYTF

v_gene: TRBV5-1
j_gene: TRBJ1-6
d_gene: TRBD1
abundance: many
CDR3nt: TGCGCCAGCAGCCCGGACAGGGGGTTTAATTCACCCCTCCACTTT
CDR3aa: CASSPDRGFNSPLHF

v_gene: TRBV10-2
j_gene: TRBJ2-3
d_gene: NA
abundance: many
CDR3nt: TGCGCCAGCAGTTCCCTCGACCCAGATACGCAGTATTTT
CDR3aa: CASSSLDPDTQYF

v_gene: TRBV19
j_gene: TRBJ2-2
d_gene: TRBD1
abundance: NA
CDR3nt: TGTGCCAGTAGTACCGGGGGACAGGGCTTTCGCGGGGAGCTGTTTTTT
CDR3aa: CASSTGGQGFRGELFF

v_gene: TRBV20-1
j_gene: TRBJ2-7
d_gene: TRBD1
abundance: many
CDR3nt: TGCAGTGCTAACAATATCGGACAGGCCCGCCACGAGCAGTACTTC
CDR3aa: CSANNIGQARHEQYF

v_gene: TRBV6-4
j_gene: TRBJ2-2
d_gene: NA
abundance: many
CDR3nt: TGTGCCAGCAGTGTACAACGGAACACCGGGGAGCTGTTTTTT
CDR3aa: CASSVQRNTGELFF

v_gene: TRBV6-4
j_gene: TRBJ1-1
d_gene: NA
abundance: many
CDR3nt: TGTGCCAGCAGTGGGGGAACTGAAGCTTTCTTT
CDR3aa: CASSGGTEAFF

v_gene: TRBV29-1
j_gene: TRBJ2-1
d_gene: TRBD2
abundance: many
CDR3nt: TGCAGCGTCGCCGAGGCCCTGGGGGGGGAGCAGTTCTTC
CDR3aa: CSVAEALGGEQFF

v_gene: TRBV14
j_gene: TRBJ1-2
d_gene: NA
abundance: many
CDR3nt: TGTGCCAGCAGCCAAGGTCGGGGAGATGGCTACACCTTC
CDR3aa: CASSQGRGDGYTF

v_gene: TRBV24-1
j_gene: TRBJ2-7
d_gene: NA
abundance: many
CDR3nt: TGTGCCACCAGGGCAACGGGTGGATACGAGCAGTACTTC
CDR3aa: CATRATGGYEQYF

v_gene: TRBV3-1
j_gene: TRBJ1-4
d_gene: NA
abundance: many
CDR3nt: TGTGCCAGCGGTACGGGTTTTGATGAAAAACTGTTTTTT
CDR3aa: CASGTGFDEKLFF

v_gene: TRBV20-1
j_gene: TRBJ2-1
d_gene: NA
abundance: many
CDR3nt: TGCAGTGCTAGAGATGGGGCCGTGGATTACAATGAGCAGTTCTTC
CDR3aa: CSARDGAVDYNEQFF

v_gene: TRBV27
j_gene: TRBJ1-2
d_gene: NA
abundance: many
CDR3nt: TGTGCCAGCAGTTTAGCCTCCCCCGGGACCACCTATGGCTACACCTTC
CDR3aa: CASSLASPGTTYGYTF

v_gene: TRBV5-6
j_gene: TRBJ2-2
d_gene: NA
abundance: many
CDR3nt: TGTGCCAGCAGCTCGCCCGAGGGCCAGAACACCGGGGAGCTGTTTTTT
CDR3aa: CASSSPEGQNTGELFF

v_gene: TRBV6-5
j_gene: TRBJ2-2
d_gene: TRBD2
abundance: many
CDR3nt: TGTGCCAGCAGTTATCCCACTAGCGGGAGGACTGGGGAGCTGTTTTTT
CDR3aa: CASSYPTSGRTGELFF

v_gene: TRBV2
j_gene: TRBJ2-7
d_gene: TRBD2
abundance: many
CDR3nt: TGTGCCAGCACTGTACGGGAGGGGTCCTACGAGCAGTACTTC
CDR3aa: CASTVREGSYEQYF

v_gene: TRBV12-2
j_gene: TRBJ1-1
d_gene: NA
abundance: NA
CDR3nt: TGTGCAAGTCGCTCAACTCTTCTTTCGGACACTGAAGCTTTCTTT
CDR3aa: CASRSTLLSDTEAFF

v_gene: TRBV4-1
j_gene: TRBJ2-2
d_gene: TRBD2
abundance: many
CDR3nt: TGCGCCAGCATGGCTAGGGGAGCGGGAGGCGCCGGGGAGCTGTTTTTT
CDR3aa: CASMARGAGGAGELFF

v_gene: TRBV11-2
j_gene: TRBJ2-7
d_gene: NA
abundance: few
CDR3nt: TGTGCCAGCAGCTTGGCGGCAGGGCATGGTAGTACCTTC
CDR3aa: CASSLAAGHGSTF

v_gene: TRBV29-1
j_gene: TRBJ2-3
d_gene: NA
abundance: medium-sized
CDR3nt: TGCAGCGTTGGGGCTAGCGCCGCGGAGGGTACGCAGTATTTT
CDR3aa: CSVGASAAEGTQYF

v_gene: TRBV5-5
j_gene: TRBJ2-7
d_gene: NA
abundance: many
CDR3nt: TGTGCCAGCAGCGTTACAGGGCTTAGCTCCTACGAGCAGTACTTC
CDR3aa: CASSVTGLSSYEQYF

v_gene: TRBV15
j_gene: TRBJ2-7
d_gene: TRBD2
abundance: many
CDR3nt: TGTGCCACCAGCAGAGAGGCTAGCGGGAGTTACGAGCAGTACTTC
CDR3aa: CATSREASGSYEQYF

v_gene: TRBV24-1
j_gene: TRBJ2-3
d_gene: NA
abundance: many
CDR3nt: TGTGCCACCAGTGATCCAAACCCCACAGGGAACCCAGATACGCAGTATTTT
CDR3aa: CATSDPNPTGNPDTQYF

v_gene: TRBV28
j_gene: TRBJ1-2
d_gene: TRBD1
abundance: many
CDR3nt: TGTGCCAGCAGTTCCGGGGACAGGGGGTGGGATGGCTACACCTTC
CDR3aa: CASSSGDRGWDGYTF

v_gene: TRBV30
j_gene: TRBJ2-1
d_gene: NA
abundance: many
CDR3nt: TGTGCCTGGAGAATCCGGGGCTCCTACAATGAGCAGTTCTTC
CDR3aa: CAWRIRGSYNEQFF

v_gene: TRBV10-2
j_gene: TRBJ2-5
d_gene: NA
abundance: many
CDR3nt: TGCGCCAGCAGTGGGCTCCCCGAGGGAGAGACCCAGTACTTC
CDR3aa: CASSGLPEGETQYF

v_gene: TRBV28
j_gene: TRBJ2-1
d_gene: NA
abundance: many
CDR3nt: TGTGCCAGCAGGGAGTGGGATGAGCAGTTCTTC
CDR3aa: CASREWDEQFF

v_gene: TRBV20-1
j_gene: TRBJ2-3
d_gene: NA
abundance: many
CDR3nt: TGCAGTGCTAGAGATCGCGCTAGCGGCACAGATACGCAGTATTTT
CDR3aa: CSARDRASGTDTQYF

v_gene: TRBV20-1
j_gene: TRBJ1-5
d_gene: NA
abundance: many
CDR3nt: TGCAGTGCAAGTGGACAGTACAATCAGCCCCAGCATTTT
CDR3aa: CSASGQYNQPQHF

v_gene: TRBV18
j_gene: TRBJ2-7
d_gene: NA
abundance: few
CDR3nt: TGTGCCAGCTCACCACCTTACGGGGCTTACGAGCAGTACTTC
CDR3aa: CASSPPYGAYEQYF

v_gene: TRBV2
j_gene: TRBJ1-2
d_gene: NA
abundance: many
CDR3nt: TGTGCCAGCATCCAGGACACCCACTATGGCTACACCTTC
CDR3aa: CASIQDTHYGYTF

v_gene: TRBV7-9
j_gene: TRBJ2-3
d_gene: TRBD2
abundance: many
CDR3nt: TGTGCCAGCAGCCGACTAGCGGGAGAGAGAGATACGCAGTATTTT
CDR3aa: CASSRLAGERDTQYF

v_gene: TRBV6-4
j_gene: TRBJ1-6
d_gene: NA
abundance: once
CDR3nt: TGTGCCAGCAGTGAGAGGGCAACTCGTTATAATTCACCCCTCCACTTT
CDR3aa: CASSERATRYNSPLHF

v_gene: TRBV10-1
j_gene: TRBJ2-1
d_gene: NA
abundance: many
CDR3nt: TGCGCCAGCAGTGAGACGGCCGCGGGTGAGCAGTTCTTC
CDR3aa: CASSETAAGEQFF

v_gene: TRBV7-2
j_gene: TRBJ2-5
d_gene: NA
abundance: many
CDR3nt: TGTGCCAGCAGCGTCGCCTCTAGCAGCCAAGAGACCCAGTACTTC
CDR3aa: CASSVASSSQETQYF

v_gene: TRBV7-9
j_gene: TRBJ2-7
d_gene: NA
abundance: many
CDR3nt: TGTGCCAGCAGCTTAGTATCAGGATACAACTACGAGCAGTACTTC
CDR3aa: CASSLVSGYNYEQYF

v_gene: TRBV5-5
j_gene: TRBJ1-5
d_gene: NA
abundance: many
CDR3nt: TGTGCCAGCAGCTTAATGGCAGGGGCTCAGCCCCAGCATTTT
CDR3aa: CASSLMAGAQPQHF

v_gene: TRBV12-3/TRBV12-4
j_gene: TRBJ2-1
d_gene: TRBD2
abundance: many
CDR3nt: TGTGCCAGCAGTTTTAATCCTCCTAGCGGGTTCCCCGGGACTTCCAATGAGCAGTTCTTC
CDR3aa: CASSFNPPSGFPGTSNEQFF

v_gene: TRBV7-9
j_gene: TRBJ2-3
d_gene: NA
abundance: many
CDR3nt: TGTGCCAGCAGTTTTAGCGGAGCCAGCACAGATACGCAGTATTTT
CDR3aa: CASSFSGASTDTQYF

v_gene: TRBV19
j_gene: TRBJ1-6
d_gene: TRBD1
abundance: NA
CDR3nt: TGTGCCAGTAGCACCCGGGACAGGCCTTCACCCCTCCACTTT
CDR3aa: CASSTRDRPSPLHF